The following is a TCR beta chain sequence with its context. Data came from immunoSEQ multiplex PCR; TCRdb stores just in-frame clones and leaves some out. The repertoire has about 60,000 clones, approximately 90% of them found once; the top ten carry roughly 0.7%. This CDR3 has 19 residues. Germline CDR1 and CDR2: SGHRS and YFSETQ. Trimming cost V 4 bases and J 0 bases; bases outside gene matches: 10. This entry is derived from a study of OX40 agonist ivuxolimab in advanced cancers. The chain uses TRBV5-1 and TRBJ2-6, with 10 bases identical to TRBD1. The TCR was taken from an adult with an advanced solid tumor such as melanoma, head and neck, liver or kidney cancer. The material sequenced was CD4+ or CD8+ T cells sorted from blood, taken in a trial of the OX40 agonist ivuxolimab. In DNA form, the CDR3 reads TGCGCCAGCAGCAAGGACCCGGGACAGGGGAGCTCTGGGGCCAACGTCCTGACTTTC. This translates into CASSKDPGQGSSGANVLTF.